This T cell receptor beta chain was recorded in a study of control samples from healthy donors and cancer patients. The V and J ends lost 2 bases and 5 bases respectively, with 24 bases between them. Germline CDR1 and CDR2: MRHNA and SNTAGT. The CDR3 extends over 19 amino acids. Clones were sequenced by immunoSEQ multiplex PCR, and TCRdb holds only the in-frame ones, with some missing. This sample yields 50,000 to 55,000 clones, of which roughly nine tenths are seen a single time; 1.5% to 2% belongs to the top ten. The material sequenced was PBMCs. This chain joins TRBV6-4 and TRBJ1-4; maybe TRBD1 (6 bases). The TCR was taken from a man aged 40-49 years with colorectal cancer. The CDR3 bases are TGTGCCAGCAGTGACCCCGGGAGTTTGCGAGGGGGTCTGAATGAAAAACTGTTTTTT. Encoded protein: CASSDPGSLRGGLNEKLFF.